The next 21 T cell receptor beta chains were all read from a single sample in a study of identical twins. A single record per CDR3 protein comes from TCRdb applying MiXCR to the 5' RACE reads. The data show 520,000 or so distinct CDR3 sequences, 22% seen once. These records were also assigned to another study, of T cells expressing NK-cell markers.

Sequences were obtained from CD4+ T cells sorted from blood. These receptor sequences come from a woman under 30 in good health.

The chain combines TRBV20-1 with TRBJ2-5, with unresolved D. The CDR3 runs to 12 residues. Germline V CDR1 and CDR2: DFQATT, SNEGSKA (reference sequence). Trimming took 6 bases from V and 5 from J, leaving 13 bases between them. The CDR3 nucleotides are TGCAGTGCCTTAGGTCTAGGGGAGACCCAGTACTTC. Its translation is CSALGLGETQYF.

V usage is TRBV6-1 and J usage is TRBJ2-4, with 10 bases fitting TRBD2. This CDR3 has 14 residues. The germline V gene has CDR1 MNHNS and CDR2 SASEGT. With V trimmed by 8 bases and J by 4 bases, 5 bases remained unmatched. The CDR3 sequence: CASRGAGGKNIQYF. CDR3 coding DNA: TGTGCCAGCCGTGGAGCGGGGGGGAAAAACATTCAGTACTTC.

The chain has TRBV7-9 and TRBJ2-7, with 10 positions matching TRBD2. Germline V gene lookup returns CDR1 SEHNR and CDR2 FQNEAQ (reference sequence). The CDR3 loop spans 15 amino acids. Trimming at V came to 3 bases and at J to 3 bases, leaving 5 bases not matched to a gene. CDR3 residues: CASSFSSGRYYEQYF. CDR3 nucleotide sequence: TGTGCCAGCAGCTTTTCTAGCGGGAGATACTACGAGCAGTACTTC. Full variable domain (remainder filled in from reference TRBV7-9 and TRBJ2-7): DTGVSQNPRHKITKRGQNVTFRCDPISEHNRLYWYRQTLGQGPEFLTYFQNEAQLEKSRLLSDRFSAERPKGSFSTLEIQRTEQGDSAMYLCASSFSSGRYYEQYFGPGTRLTVT.

This clonotype occurred a few times. The chain recombines TRBV10-3 with TRBJ2-2; 9 bases map to TRBD2. Germline assignment: CDR1 ENHRY and CDR2 SYGVKD. The length of the CDR3 is 18 residues. V shed 11 bases, J shed 2 bases, and the junction held 18 bases outside the gene matches. CDR3 sequence reads: CAVKVVIAGVANTGELFF. As DNA, the CDR3 is TGTGCCGTTAAAGTTGTTATAGCGGGAGTTGCAAACACCGGGGAGCTGTTTTTT.

The V call is TRBV25-1, the J call TRBJ2-3; D gene ambiguous. The CDR3 sequence is 12 residues long. V lost 1 base, J lost 6 bases, and 5 bases lay in between. Germline CDR1 and CDR2: MGHDK and SYGVNS. In nucleotides, the CDR3 is TGTGCCAGCAGTGAATGGGTGGATACGCAGTATTTT. It translates to CASSEWVDTQYF.

This clonotype was counted ten times or more. The rearrangement joins TRBV20-1 to TRBJ2-7, with 9 bases aligning to TRBD1. V was clipped by 5 bases and J by 5 bases; unmatched bases: 7. The CDR3 has 13 amino acids. Germline CDR1 reads DFQATT; CDR2 reads SNEGSKA (reference sequence). For the CDR3, the DNA is TGCAGTGCTCTGAACGACAGGGGGGACGAGCAGTACTTC. Amino acids: CSALNDRGDEQYF.

This chain connects TRBV6-1 to TRBJ1-1; D is ambiguous. CDR1 and CDR2 from the germline V gene are MNHNS and SASEGT. Trimming left V 5 bases short and J 6 bases short, with 10 bases between. The CDR3 length is 12 residues. The CDR3 protein is CASSFGSAEAFF. The CDR3 DNA follows: TGTGCCAGCAGTTTCGGAAGCGCTGAAGCTTTCTTT.

This clonotype was counted at least ten times. J is TRBJ2-1 and V is TRBV12-3 or TRBV12-4; the match to TRBD2 covers 12 bases. After removal of 5 bases from V and 2 bases from J, the junction contained 4 bases not matched to a gene. The CDR3 spans 16 residues. CDR3 in amino acids: CASSPLAGGAYNEQFF. Written as DNA, the CDR3 is TGTGCCAGCAGTCCCCTAGCGGGAGGGGCCTACAATGAGCAGTTCTTC.

This clonotype was observed a handful of times. V gene TRBV20-1 combines with J gene TRBJ1-2; D gene unclear. The V end lost 3 bases, the J end lost 0 bases, and 17 bases lay between the germline ends. CDR1 and CDR2 (germline): DFQATT, SNEGSKA (reference sequence). The CDR3 has 16 residues. The CDR3 DNA reads as TGCAGTGCTAGTGTGCCAGGATGGCAGTCTAACTATGGCTACACCTTC. Translation: CSASVPGWQSNYGYTF.

The chain links TRBV3-1 to TRBJ2-2; 7 bases fit TRBD2. The CDR3 runs 12 residues. Germline V gives CDR1 LGHDT, CDR2 YNNKEL (reference sequence). The J segment lost 9 bases and the V segment lost 4 bases, leaving 2 bases of the junction unmatched. CDR3 amino acids: CASSRTSWELFF. CDR3 bases: TGTGCCAGCAGCCGGACTAGTTGGGAGCTGTTTTTT.

The CDR3 is CSAPDGFNSPLHF. The CDR3, as DNA: TGCAGTGCTCCAGATGGGTTTAATTCACCCCTCCACTTT. This chain joins TRBV20-1 and TRBJ1-6; D not resolved. Germline V gene lookup returns CDR1 DFQATT and CDR2 SNEGSKA (reference sequence). This CDR3 has 13 amino acids. Trimming took off 5 bases at V and 6 bases at J, with 11 bases between the two ends.

The chain links TRBV12-3 or TRBV12-4 to TRBJ1-2; 9 bases are a match to TRBD1. CDR3 length: 14 residues. J was trimmed by 2 bases and V by 7 bases; bases with no gene match: 5. The CDR3 reads CASTRQGGNYGYTF. The CDR3, as DNA: TGTGCCAGCACTCGACAGGGGGGGAACTATGGCTACACCTTC.

The chain is built from TRBV7-2 and TRBJ2-3; 7 nucleotides match TRBD2. Germline V CDR1 and CDR2: SGHTA, FQGNSA. This CDR3 contains 17 residues. Unmatched junction bases numbered 17, after V lost 5 bases and J lost 6 bases. The CDR3 DNA follows: TGTGCCAGCAGCAAAGACCGATACGGGAGCGGGGCTGATACGCAGTATTTT. Amino acids: CASSKDRYGSGADTQYF.

This clonotype turned up a few times. The rearrangement uses TRBV5-1 and TRBJ2-3; TRBD1 or TRBD2 may be the D gene (6 bases each). The length of the CDR3 is 16 residues. The germline gives CDR1 SGHRS, CDR2 YFSETQ. Trimming removed 0 bases at V and 1 base at J, with 12 bases between. CDR3 sequence (DNA): TGCGCCAGCAGCTTGGCCGGGGGACAACGCACAGATACGCAGTATTTT. It codes for CASSLAGGQRTDTQYF.

This clonotype has more than one count but fewer than ten. J is TRBJ1-1 and V is TRBV6-1; TRBD1 matches at 8 bases. V shed 6 bases, J shed 5 bases, and the junction held 8 bases outside the gene matches. The V gene's germline CDR1 is MNHNS and CDR2 SASEGT. The CDR3 consists of 14 residues. Here the CDR3 DNA reads TGTGCCAGCAGCCACATGACAGGGGTAACTGAAGCTTTCTTT. It translates to CASSHMTGVTEAFF.

This clonotype appeared a few times. The CDR3 sequence: CASRTAWGTGPYGYTF. DNA of the CDR3: TGTGCCAGCAGGACTGCGTGGGGGACAGGTCCCTATGGCTACACCTTC. The V gene is TRBV6-1, the J gene TRBJ1-2; 8 bases are shared with TRBD1. CDR3 size: 16 residues. From germline, CDR1 is MNHNS and CDR2 SASEGT. V shed 6 bases, J shed 4 bases, and the junction held 13 bases outside the gene matches.

The sample holds a few counts of this clonotype. This rearrangement joins TRBV6-5 to TRBJ2-2; no reliable D call. The length of the CDR3 is 12 residues. V lost 2 bases to trimming and J lost 6 bases, with 4 bases between them. Germline V gives CDR1 MNHEY, CDR2 SVGAGI. The CDR3 bases are TGTGCCAGCAGTTACGCAGCCGGGGAGCTGTTTTTT. Translating it yields CASSYAAGELFF.

This chain links TRBV7-2 with TRBJ1-1; D is ambiguous. With 3 bases removed from V and 13 bases from J, the gap between germline ends came to 15 bases. CDR1 SGHTA and CDR2 FQGNSA come from the germline V gene. The CDR3 contains 12 residues. The CDR3 DNA reads as TGTGCCAGCAGCTTCGGGCCCACTTACGTTTTCTTT. Translating gives CASSFGPTYVFF.

The gene calls are TRBV7-9 and TRBJ2-1, with TRBD2 matching 12 bases. The trim removed 1 base at V and 10 bases at J, leaving 8 bases unmatched. The germline V gene has CDR1 SEHNR and CDR2 FQNEAQ (reference sequence). The CDR3 runs 16 residues. CDR3 in amino acids: CASSLDRPSGGAEQFF. DNA for the CDR3: TGTGCCAGCAGCTTAGATCGTCCTAGCGGGGGGGCGGAGCAGTTCTTC.

The chain is built from TRBV7-2 and TRBJ2-1; D might be TRBD1 or TRBD2, each matching 5 bases. The CDR3 extends over 16 amino acids. Trimming removed 5 bases at V and 2 bases at J, with 16 bases between. Germline V gene lookup returns CDR1 SGHTA and CDR2 FQGNSA. This CDR3 is CASSPGTPPTYNEQFF. For the CDR3, the DNA is TGTGCCAGCAGCCCGGGGACGCCGCCTACCTACAATGAGCAGTTCTTC.

V and J are TRBV20-1 and TRBJ1-6; D may be TRBD1 (6 bases). The V end was cut by 6 bases, the J end by 10 bases, with 19 bases between. The CDR3 has 14 amino acids. Germline loops: CDR1 DFQATT, CDR2 SNEGSKA (reference sequence). In DNA, the CDR3 is TGCAGTGCGGGATCACAGGGCTTCAGGTCACCCCTCCACTTT. It translates to CSAGSQGFRSPLHF.